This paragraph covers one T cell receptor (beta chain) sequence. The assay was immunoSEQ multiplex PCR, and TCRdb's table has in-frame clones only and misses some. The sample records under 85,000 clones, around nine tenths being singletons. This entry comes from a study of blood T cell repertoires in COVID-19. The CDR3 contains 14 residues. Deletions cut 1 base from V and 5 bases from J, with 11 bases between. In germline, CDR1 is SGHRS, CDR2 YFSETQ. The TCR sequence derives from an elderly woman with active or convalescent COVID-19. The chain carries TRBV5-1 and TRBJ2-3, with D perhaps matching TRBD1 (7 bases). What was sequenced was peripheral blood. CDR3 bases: TGCGCCAGCAGCTTGAACCAGGGGGGAGATACGCAGTATTTT. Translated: CASSLNQGGDTQYF.